One sample yielded the 31 T cell receptor beta chains listed below, sequenced in a study of T cells in localized non-small cell lung cancer. Measured with immunoSEQ multiplex PCR; TCRdb has only the in-frame clones, and not every one. The top ten clones hold around 28% of a sample with about 24,000 clones, less than 90% of them seen once. Sequenced material: peripheral blood, taken before any cancer treatment. The receptor source for this set is a male donor aged 60 or over with stage I squamous cell lung carcinoma.

There are a few counts of this clone. This chain links TRBV27 with TRBJ2-2; 7 nucleotides match TRBD2. This CDR3 region has 15 residues. CDR1 is MNHEY and CDR2 is SMNVEV in the germline V gene (reference sequence). Germline trimming cut 6 bases from V and 0 bases from J; bases unmatched to any gene: 4. The CDR3: CASSRRGANTGELFF. The CDR3 nucleotides are TGTGCCAGCAGCCGCCGGGGGGCGAACACCGGGGAGCTGTTTTTT.

In this sample, this clone turned up once. The J gene is TRBJ2-1, the V gene TRBV7-9; 7 bases fit TRBD1. The ends lost 6 bases at V and 6 bases at J; junction bases unmatched: 11. Germline loops: CDR1 SEHNR, CDR2 FQNEAQ (reference sequence). The length of the CDR3 is 15 residues. The CDR3 loop is CASSYAGTVLNEQFF. CDR3 sequence (DNA): TGTGCCAGCAGTTATGCCGGGACAGTACTCAATGAGCAGTTCTTC.

The chain couples TRBV9 to TRBJ2-7, with 8 bases matching TRBD1. J was trimmed by 5 bases and V by 0 bases; bases with no gene match: 7. The germline V gene has CDR1 SGDLS and CDR2 YYNGEE. This CDR3 contains 15 residues. As DNA, the CDR3 is TGTGCCAGCAGCGTAGACCGGCAGGGGGCCCACGAGCAGTACTTC. Amino acid sequence: CASSVDRQGAHEQYF.

The rearrangement links TRBV23-1 to TRBJ2-7, with 7 positions matching TRBD1. TRBV23-1 has ORF status, its function being uncertain. Trimming took 4 bases from V and 4 from J; bases not matched to a gene: 16. This CDR3 has 17 residues. The CDR3 DNA is TGCGCCAGCAGTCGGCCCCTTCGGTTGAGGGGGCGTTACGAGCAGTACTTC. Its translation is CASSRPLRLRGRYEQYF.

The chain employs TRBV5-1 and TRBJ1-5, with D unclear. This CDR3 region has 15 residues. The V gene's germline CDR1 is SGHRS and CDR2 YFSETQ. Trimming pared 4 bases from V and 4 bases from J, leaving 15 bases between. CDR3 sequence reads: CASSLSGRTNQPQHF. In nucleotides, the CDR3 is TGCGCCAGCAGCCTCTCTGGGCGAACTAATCAGCCCCAGCATTTT.

As for this clone: A junction boundary mismatches the germline segment, possibly from a read error. The J gene is TRBJ2-1, the V gene TRBV7-7, with D tentatively TRBD1 (6 bases). CDR1 and CDR2 from the germline V gene are SSHAT and FNYEAQ (reference sequence). The CDR3 has 14 amino acids. CDR3 protein: CASSRDTGNNEQFF. CDR3 nucleotide sequence: TGTGCTAGCAGCCGGGACACCGGGAACAATGAGCAGTTCTTC.

The chain carries TRBV5-1 and TRBJ2-7; D gene ambiguous. This CDR3 comprises 15 residues. The germline gives CDR1 SGHRS, CDR2 YFSETQ. V was pared by 4 bases and J by 10 bases, with 24 bases between. The DNA for the CDR3 is TGCGCCAGCAGCCCCTCCACCTCCATTCCGGACGGTCAGTACTTC. It encodes CASSPSTSIPDGQYF.

This chain links TRBV10-2 with TRBJ1-6; 7 positions match TRBD1. Germline CDR1 and CDR2: WSHSY and SAAADI. J lost 5 bases, V lost 5 bases, and 6 bases had no gene match. The CDR3 runs 15 residues. CDR3 in amino acids: CASSQGGKDNSPLHF. As DNA, the CDR3 is TGCGCCAGCAGTCAGGGGGGAAAGGATAATTCACCCCTCCACTTT.

V usage is TRBV19 and J usage is TRBJ2-7; D remains ambiguous. V was shortened by 5 bases and J by 7 bases, with 12 bases between the two germline ends. This CDR3 comprises 12 residues. Germline CDR1 reads LNHDA; CDR2 reads SQIVND (reference sequence). Here the CDR3 reads CASSVLSGEQYF. The CDR3, as DNA: TGTGCCAGTAGTGTCCTCAGTGGGGAGCAGTACTTC. The entire variable domain, with the rest obtained from reference TRBV19 and TRBJ2-7, is as follows: DGGITQSPKYLFRKEGQNVTLSCEQNLNHDAMYWYRQDPGQGLRLIYYSQIVNDFQKGDIAEGYSVSREKKESFPLTVTSAQKNPTAFYLCASSVLSGEQYFGPGTRLTVT.

This chain connects TRBV6-5 to TRBJ2-3; D perhaps matches TRBD2 (5 bases). The CDR3 loop spans 16 amino acids. CDR1 is MNHEY and CDR2 is SVGAGI in the germline V gene. V was clipped by 0 bases and J by 3 bases, with 13 bases between them. The CDR3 protein is CASSYSRRTPTDTQYF. CDR3 DNA: TGTGCCAGCAGTTACTCTCGGCGGACTCCGACAGATACGCAGTATTTT.

The chain joins TRBV28 to TRBJ2-7, with 7 bases identical to TRBD1. The ends lost 4 bases at V and 5 bases at J; junction bases unmatched: 8. The germline V gene encodes CDR1 MDHEN and CDR2 SYDVKM. This CDR3 is 14 amino acids long. The CDR3 sequence is CASSSQTGVNEQYF. The CDR3 nucleotides read TGTGCCAGCAGTTCCCAAACAGGGGTAAACGAGCAGTACTTC.

The V and J genes are TRBV19 and TRBJ2-1; D unresolved. CDR1 is LNHDA, CDR2 SQIVND, per germline (reference sequence). CDR3 length equals 16 residues. V lost 5 bases, J lost 6 bases, and 20 bases lay in between. The CDR3 nucleotides read TGTGCCAGTAGTCTTACACCCCCCCCGCGCCCCAATGAGCAGTTCTTC. The encoded protein is CASSLTPPPRPNEQFF.

The chain joins TRBV6-5 to TRBJ1-4; the match to TRBD1 covers 7 bases. CDR3 length: 14 amino acids. With 3 bases clipped from V and 5 bases from J, the junction kept 3 bases outside the gene matches. CDR1 and CDR2 from the germline V gene are MNHEY and SVGAGI. The CDR3: CASSYSGGNEKLFF. CDR3 nucleotides: TGTGCCAGCAGTTATTCAGGGGGGAATGAAAAACTGTTTTTT.

The rearrangement joins TRBV11-1 to TRBJ2-1; D may be TRBD1 (6 bases). Deletions cut 4 bases from V and 1 base from J, with 8 bases between. Germline CDR1 and CDR2: SGHAT and FQDESV (reference sequence). The CDR3 has 14 residues. CDR3 residues: CASSSGQSYNEQFF. The CDR3 DNA follows: TGTGCCAGCAGCTCCGGACAGTCCTACAATGAGCAGTTCTTC.

This clone was recorded only once. The V gene is TRBV9, the J gene TRBJ2-5; the D gene is possibly TRBD1 (5 bases). The V and J ends lost 1 base and 4 bases respectively, with 8 bases between them. The CDR3 covers 13 residues. The germline V gene encodes CDR1 SGDLS and CDR2 YYNGEE. The DNA for the CDR3 is TGTGCCAGCAGCGTATCAAGGGGAGAGACCCAGTACTTC. Its protein product is CASSVSRGETQYF. The full variable domain, rest sourced from reference TRBV9 and TRBJ2-5, is DSGVTQTPKHLITATGQRVTLRCSPRSGDLSVYWYQQSLDQGLQFLIQYYNGEERAKGNILERFSAQQFPDLHSELNLSSLELGDSALYFCASSVSRGETQYFGPGTRLLVL.

The chain joins TRBV5-6 to TRBJ2-5; a possible D gene is TRBD2 (7 bases). CDR1 and CDR2 (germline): SGHDT, YYEEEE. This CDR3 is built from 15 residues. V gave up 1 base and J gave up 3 bases, with 13 bases separating them. The DNA of the CDR3 is TGTGCCAGCAGCTTGTTGGCGGGGGCCGAAGAGACCCAGTACTTC. Its protein is CASSLLAGAEETQYF.

J is TRBJ2-1 and V is TRBV9; the match to TRBD1 covers 7 bases. Germline V CDR1 and CDR2: SGDLS, YYNGEE. The junction had 22 bases not matched to a gene; V was cut back by 4 bases and J by 15 bases. There are 16 residues in the CDR3. The CDR3, as DNA: TGTGCCAGCAGCCCAACCGACAGGGCCCGAGGGCCCCCTCGGTTCTTC. Translating it yields CASSPTDRARGPPRFF.

The V gene is TRBV29-1, the J gene TRBJ1-2; 9 bases are a match to TRBD1. This CDR3 is built from 13 residues. CDR1 is SQVTM, CDR2 ANQGSEA, per germline. V lost 5 bases, J lost 5 bases, and 6 bases stayed unmatched. This chain's CDR3 is CSVTGGGNYGYTF. The CDR3 bases are TGCAGCGTTACAGGGGGCGGCAATTATGGCTACACCTTC.

This clone has just one count. The genes are TRBV2 and TRBJ1-5, with D hard to call. Germline V lookup: CDR1 SNHLY, CDR2 FYNNEI. CDR3 size: 15 residues. The ends were cut back, 6 bases at V and 0 bases at J, with 12 bases in the middle. CDR3 coding DNA: TGTGCCAGCAGCTCACAACGGTATAGCAATCAGCCCCAGCATTTT. Residues: CASSSQRYSNQPQHF.

This rearrangement joins TRBV7-8 to TRBJ2-2; possible D gene TRBD2, 5 bases. The length of the CDR3 is 15 residues. Germline V lookup: CDR1 SGHVS, CDR2 FQNEAQ. Trimming removed 3 bases at V and 1 base at J, with 9 bases between. The CDR3 is CASSFPSLNTGELFF. The CDR3 nucleotides read TGTGCCAGCAGCTTTCCTAGCCTGAACACCGGGGAGCTGTTTTTT.

The chain links TRBV6-1 to TRBJ1-4; D unclear. The V gene lost 7 bases and the J gene lost 10 bases, with 13 bases spanning the gap. From germline, CDR1 is MNHNS and CDR2 SASEGT. This CDR3 region has 12 residues. CDR3 residues: CASKIPEGKLFF. CDR3 DNA sequence: TGTGCCAGCAAGATCCCCGAAGGAAAACTGTTTTTT.

This chain connects TRBV9 to TRBJ2-4, with D unclear. The germline V and J ends were trimmed by 3 bases and 1 base, with 11 bases remaining between them. The CDR3 has 15 amino acids. Germline lookup yields CDR1 SGDLS and CDR2 YYNGEE. CDR3: CASSGPQRAKNIQYF. CDR3 nucleotides: TGTGCCAGCAGCGGGCCCCAGAGGGCCAAAAACATTCAGTACTTC.

V gene TRBV6-6 combines with J gene TRBJ1-1, with a possible D match to TRBD1 (5 bases). V was cut by 2 bases and J by 4 bases, with 14 bases left in between. The CDR3 sequence is 15 residues long. The germline V gene has CDR1 MNHNY and CDR2 SVGAGI (reference sequence). This chain's CDR3 is CASSYGAGWGTEAFF. The CDR3, as DNA: TGTGCCAGCAGTTACGGGGCAGGCTGGGGCACTGAAGCTTTCTTT.

The chain recombines TRBV6-5 with TRBJ2-7; 8 nucleotides align to TRBD1. Per the germline V gene, CDR1 is MNHEY and CDR2 is SVGAGI. The trim removed 0 bases at V and 2 bases at J, leaving 3 bases unmatched. This CDR3 spans 15 amino acids. The CDR3 sequence: CASSYSTGAPYEQYF. CDR3 in DNA: TGTGCCAGCAGTTACTCGACAGGGGCCCCCTACGAGCAGTACTTC.

The chain links TRBV7-9 to TRBJ1-1; D is unresolved. This CDR3 region has 14 residues. Per germline, CDR1 SEHNR and CDR2 FQNEAQ (reference sequence). Trimming removed 5 bases from V and 1 base from J, with 11 bases in between. CDR3 amino acids: CASSPTHGNTEAFF. For the CDR3, the DNA is TGTGCCAGCAGCCCCACCCACGGGAACACTGAAGCTTTCTTT. The complete variable domain, with remaining parts taken from reference TRBV7-9 and TRBJ1-1, reads DTGVSQNPRHKITKRGQNVTFRCDPISEHNRLYWYRQTLGQGPEFLTYFQNEAQLEKSRLLSDRFSAERPKGSFSTLEIQRTEQGDSAMYLCASSPTHGNTEAFFGQGTRLTVV.

V usage is TRBV18 and J usage is TRBJ2-3, with 7 nucleotides matching TRBD2. V lost 4 bases, J lost 4 bases, and 14 bases stayed unmatched. CDR1 KGHSH and CDR2 LQKENI come from the germline V gene. The CDR3 has 17 amino acids. The CDR3 is CASSREKGRGRSDTQYF. CDR3 bases: TGTGCCAGCTCACGGGAAAAGGGACGCGGGAGATCAGATACGCAGTATTTT.

CDR3 protein: CASSLPGQQYF. The CDR3 nucleotides are TGTGCCAGCAGCTTACCCGGCCAGCAGTACTTC. This chain links TRBV7-2 with TRBJ2-7; D unresolved. The V end lost 2 bases, the J end lost 8 bases, and 7 bases lay between the germline ends. Germline CDR1 SGHTA, CDR2 FQGNSA. This CDR3 comprises 11 residues.

The rearrangement joins TRBV6-5 to TRBJ1-3; D is unresolved. The ends were cut back, 2 bases at V and 4 bases at J, with 15 bases in the middle. The CDR3 runs to 16 residues. CDR1 and CDR2 from the germline V gene are MNHEY and SVGAGI. CDR3 protein: CASSYAFRAYGNTIYF. CDR3 bases: TGTGCCAGCAGTTACGCTTTCCGGGCTTACGGAAACACCATATATTTT.

Points on this clone: The sample holds other DNA sequences that translate to the same CDR3. The gene calls are TRBV6-5 and TRBJ1-1; D is unresolved. This CDR3 is built from 11 residues. Germline-derived CDR1 and CDR2 are MNHEY and SVGAGI. Between the trimmed V and J ends, which lost 5 bases and 3 bases, there was a span of 4 bases. The CDR3 DNA sequence: TGTGCCAGCAGTAGGGACACTGAAGCTTTCTTT. Its protein is CASSRDTEAFF.

This clone was counted once. Germline and junction disagree at one end, which may indicate a read error. The chain joins TRBV11-2 to TRBJ1-2; D uncertain. The germline V gene encodes CDR1 SGHAT and CDR2 FQNNGV. This CDR3 is built from 15 residues. CDR3 loop: CASSNTTTSRKTYGF. CDR3 sequence (DNA): TGTGCCAGCAGCAATACGACAACAAGCAGAAAGACCTATGGCTTC. Supplemented by reference TRBV11-2 and TRBJ1-2, the full variable domain reads EAGVAQSPRYKIIEKRQSVAFWCNPISGHATLYWYQQILGQGPKLLIQFQNNGVVDDSQLPKDRFSAERLKGVDSTLKIQPAKLEDSAVYLCASSNTTTSRKTYGFGSGTRLTVV.

The chain carries TRBV9 and TRBJ2-5; D remains unclear. The CDR3 has 12 residues. The germline gives CDR1 SGDLS, CDR2 YYNGEE. V lost 2 bases to trimming and J lost 5 bases, with 7 bases between them. The CDR3 nucleotides are TGTGCCAGCAGCGTCCTTGGGGAGACCCAGTACTTC. Translation gives CASSVLGETQYF. Full variable domain (rest looked up from reference TRBV9 and TRBJ2-5): DSGVTQTPKHLITATGQRVTLRCSPRSGDLSVYWYQQSLDQGLQFLIQYYNGEERAKGNILERFSAQQFPDLHSELNLSSLELGDSALYFCASSVLGETQYFGPGTRLLVL.